Presented here are 30 T cell receptor beta chains from one specimen sequenced in a study of T cell changes during pregnancy in multiple sclerosis. Libraries were prepared by immunoSEQ multiplex PCR; TCRdb keeps only in-frame clonotypes and omits some of them. The data show 56,000 or so clones, 89% seen once. The source was peripheral blood, collected after pregnancy. Source of these receptors: a female donor with multiple sclerosis, enrolled in a pregnancy study.

This clone was recorded a few times. This sequence joins TRBV5-1 and TRBJ1-2, with 7 bases fitting TRBD1. This CDR3 contains 14 residues. With 5 bases clipped from V and 0 bases from J, the junction kept 4 bases outside the gene matches. Germline values: CDR1 SGHRS, CDR2 YFSETQ. The CDR3 region is CASRQGQANYGYTF. The CDR3 bases are TGCGCCAGCAGGCAAGGACAGGCTAACTATGGCTACACCTTC.

The chain is built from TRBV6-1 and TRBJ1-2; D is perhaps TRBD1 (6 bases). Germline CDR1 MNHNS, CDR2 SASEGT. Trimming took 8 bases from V and 8 from J, leaving 21 bases between them. CDR3 length: 14 residues. CDR3 amino acids: CASSARTEQTGYTF. DNA of the CDR3: TGTGCCAGCTCGGCAAGGACAGAGCAAACGGGCTACACCTTC.

The gene calls are TRBV7-2 and TRBJ1-4; D is unresolved. The CDR3 loop spans 15 amino acids. Germline V lookup: CDR1 SGHTA, CDR2 FQGNSA. Deletions cut 5 bases from V and 1 base from J, with 11 bases between. The CDR3 loop is CASSGLVGTNEKLFF. CDR3 nucleotides: TGTGCCAGCAGCGGTCTAGTGGGAACTAATGAAAAACTGTTTTTT. Variable domain in full (rest from reference TRBV7-2 and TRBJ1-4): GAGVSQSPSNKVTEKGKDVELRCDPISGHTALYWYRQSLGQGLEFLIYFQGNSAPDKSGLPSDRFSAERTGGSVSTLTIQRTQQEDSAVYLCASSGLVGTNEKLFFGSGTQLSVL.

The chain employs TRBV30 and TRBJ2-1, with no clear D. CDR3 length: 10 residues. Trimming removed 7 bases from V and 8 bases from J, with 9 bases in between. Germline V gene sequence: CDR1 GTSNPN, CDR2 SVGIG (reference sequence). DNA of the CDR3: TGTGCCTCCCGGTCCCATGAGCAGTTCTTC. Translation: CASRSHEQFF.

This clone was seen more than once but under ten times. In nucleotides, the CDR3 is TGTGCCAGCAGTTACGGCCCTAGCGGGGCCTACGAGCAGTACTTC. It translates to CASSYGPSGAYEQYF. The chain combines TRBV6-5 with TRBJ2-7; 9 bases agree with TRBD2. V shed 2 bases and J 2 bases; nucleotides not matched to a gene: 4. Germline loops: CDR1 MNHEY, CDR2 SVGAGI. CDR3 length: 15 amino acids.

The chain couples TRBV28 to TRBJ1-2, with 10 bases that match TRBD1. V was pared by 4 bases and J by 2 bases, with 10 bases of the junction left unmatched. From germline, CDR1 is MDHEN and CDR2 SYDVKM. This CDR3 is 17 amino acids long. The CDR3 DNA sequence: TGTGCCAGCAGTTCAACCTCTTGGGGACAGGGGAACTATGGCTACACCTTC. Translation: CASSSTSWGQGNYGYTF.

The chain carries TRBV9 and TRBJ2-5; 8 nucleotides line up with TRBD2. This CDR3 contains 15 residues. The junction had 9 bases not matched to a gene; V was cut back by 4 bases and J by 4 bases. Per the germline V gene, CDR1 is SGDLS and CDR2 is YYNGEE. The DNA for the CDR3 is TGTGCCAGCAGCCCCGGGGGGGGGCTCGGAGAGACCCAGTACTTC. Residues: CASSPGGGLGETQYF.

The V gene is TRBV7-2, the J gene TRBJ1-5; D perhaps matches TRBD1 (6 bases). This CDR3 comprises 15 residues. The germline V and J ends were trimmed by 4 bases and 0 bases, with 10 bases remaining between them. The germline V gene has CDR1 SGHTA and CDR2 FQGNSA. In nucleotides, the CDR3 is TGTGCCAGCAGCTCCGGACAGATTAGCAATCAGCCCCAGCATTTT. Its translation is CASSSGQISNQPQHF.

This rearrangement joins TRBV2 to TRBJ2-1, with D maybe TRBD2 (7 bases). CDR1 SNHLY and CDR2 FYNNEI come from the germline V gene. CDR3 length: 15 amino acids. V was shortened by 7 bases and J by 9 bases, with 22 bases between the two germline ends. CDR3: CASKPQGGGVGEQFF. As DNA, the CDR3 is TGTGCCAGCAAACCTCAAGGAGGGGGGGTAGGTGAGCAGTTCTTC. The full variable domain, in which reference TRBV2 and TRBJ2-1 provide the parts outside the CDR3, is EPEVTQTPSHQVTQMGQEVILRCVPISNHLYFYWYRQILGQKVEFLVSFYNNEISEKSEIFDDQFSVERPDGSNFTLKIRSTKLEDSAMYFCASKPQGGGVGEQFFGPGTRLTVL.

This chain links TRBV7-2 with TRBJ1-2; 9 positions match TRBD1. The CDR3 has 15 residues. Losses at the gene ends were 2 bases for V and 4 bases for J; bases not matched to a gene: 5. The V gene's germline CDR1 is SGHTA and CDR2 FQGNSA. CDR3 DNA: TGTGCCAGCAGCTTAAAAACAGGGGGCGTCTATGGCTACACCTTC. It is translated as CASSLKTGGVYGYTF.

The genes are TRBV10-2 and TRBJ1-5; TRBD1 agrees at 12 bases. The CDR3 extends over 16 amino acids. CDR1 and CDR2 (germline): WSHSY, SAAADI. V shed 4 bases, J shed 5 bases, and the junction held 6 bases outside the gene matches. CDR3 coding DNA: TGCGCCAGCAGTGTTTGGGACAGGGGGCTCGATCAGCCCCAGCATTTT. Its translation is CASSVWDRGLDQPQHF.

This sequence joins TRBV5-6 and TRBJ2-3; 12 nucleotides agree with TRBD2. Germline loops: CDR1 SGHDT, CDR2 YYEEEE. This CDR3 has 16 amino acids. Trimming took 2 bases from V and 1 from J; bases not matched to a gene: 2. CDR3 loop: CASSFRLAGGTDTQYF. The CDR3, as DNA: TGTGCCAGCAGCTTTCGACTAGCGGGGGGCACAGATACGCAGTATTTT.

The chain carries TRBV9 and TRBJ1-3; tentatively, D is TRBD1 (6 bases). V shed 2 bases and J shed 6 bases, with 12 bases lying between them. The CDR3 has 14 amino acids. Germline-derived CDR1 and CDR2 are SGDLS and YYNGEE. Here the CDR3 DNA reads TGTGCCAGCAGCGTTACGGGGGGCGAAAACACCATATATTTT. Translation: CASSVTGGENTIYF.

This chain connects TRBV5-5 to TRBJ2-7; TRBD2 aligns across 11 bases. The CDR3 consists of 18 residues. CDR1 is SGHKS and CDR2 is YYEKEE in the germline V gene (reference sequence). The V gene end was trimmed by 0 bases and the J gene end by 0 bases; junction bases not matched to a gene: 8. In DNA form, the CDR3 reads TGTGCCAGCAGCTTGGCCCCCCCTCTAGCGGGGGGCTCCTACGAGCAGTACTTC. This translates into CASSLAPPLAGGSYEQYF. The whole variable domain, filled in from reference TRBV5-5 and TRBJ2-7, reads DAGVTQSPTHLIKTRGQQVTLRCSPISGHKSVSWYQQVLGQGPQFIFQYYEKEERGRGNFPDRFSARQFPNYSSELNVNALLLGDSALYLCASSLAPPLAGGSYEQYFGPGTRLTVT.

This chain connects TRBV5-3 to TRBJ2-7; possibly TRBD1 for D (5 bases). TRBV5-3 is sorted into the ORF group, with uncertain function. The CDR3 totals 15 residues. The V gene lost 0 bases and the J gene lost 5 bases, with 15 bases spanning the gap. The chain's CDR3 is CARSLETASLDEQYF. The CDR3 DNA is TGTGCCAGAAGCTTGGAGACAGCGTCTTTGGACGAGCAGTACTTC.

The chain employs TRBV10-3 and TRBJ1-5, with D unclear. The CDR3 spans 15 residues. Germline CDR1 ENHRY, CDR2 SYGVKD. V lost 5 bases, J lost 4 bases, and 15 bases lay in between. CDR3 sequence: CAISPDQAGNQPQHF. The CDR3 region has the DNA TGTGCCATCAGTCCAGATCAAGCCGGGAATCAGCCCCAGCATTTT.

This chain uses TRBV6-1 with TRBJ2-3; tentative D call: TRBD2 (6 bases). The germline CDR1 and CDR2 sequences are MNHNS and SASEGT. Deletions cut 6 bases from V and 1 base from J, with 14 bases between. This CDR3 comprises 15 residues. The CDR3 sequence is CASSLWRGGTDTQYF. The CDR3 bases are TGTGCCAGCAGCCTTTGGCGGGGAGGCACAGATACGCAGTATTTT.

This chain uses TRBV6-4 with TRBJ1-1; 7 nucleotides line up with TRBD1. The CDR3 extends over 13 amino acids. Germline lookup yields CDR1 MRHNA and CDR2 SNTAGT. The J segment lost 2 bases and the V segment lost 10 bases, leaving 7 bases of the junction unmatched. This CDR3 is CANLTGANTEAFF. CDR3 nucleotide sequence: TGTGCCAATCTAACAGGGGCTAACACTGAAGCTTTCTTT.

The chain has TRBV10-1 and TRBJ2-1, with 8 bases fitting TRBD1. The CDR3 length is 15 residues. Germline V gene lookup returns CDR1 WNHNN and CDR2 SYGVQD (reference sequence). V shed 3 bases, J shed 0 bases, and the junction held 1 base outside the gene matches. The CDR3 DNA is TGCGCCAGCAGTGAACAGGGGGGCTCCTACAATGAGCAGTTCTTC. Protein product: CASSEQGGSYNEQFF.

The chain links TRBV5-1 to TRBJ1-4; a weak D match, TRBD1 (6 bases). Trimming shortened V by 0 bases and J by 7 bases, and 13 bases separated the two germline ends. CDR1 is SGHRS, CDR2 YFSETQ, per germline. The CDR3 is 15 residues long. The CDR3 region is CASSLEQGRSEKLFF. The DNA for the CDR3 is TGCGCCAGCAGCTTGGAACAGGGAAGAAGTGAAAAACTGTTTTTT.

This clone was observed once. V usage is TRBV4-3 and J usage is TRBJ2-5; 7 nucleotides agree with TRBD1. The CDR3 runs to 13 residues. Germline CDR1 reads LGHNA; CDR2 reads YSLEER. With 5 bases clipped from V and 2 bases from J, the junction kept 2 bases outside the gene matches. CDR3 protein: CASSMGQQETQYF. Written as DNA, the CDR3 is TGCGCCAGCAGCATGGGACAGCAAGAGACCCAGTACTTC.

The chain is built from TRBV10-3 and TRBJ1-1; 10 bases fit TRBD1. Germline values: CDR1 ENHRY, CDR2 SYGVKD. There are 13 residues in the CDR3. Losses at the gene ends were 6 bases for V and 5 bases for J; bases not matched to a gene: 3. This chain's CDR3 is CAIRRQGATEAFF. The CDR3 nucleotides read TGTGCCATCAGAAGACAGGGGGCGACTGAAGCTTTCTTT.

Written as DNA, the CDR3 is TGTGCCAGCAGCGCCCCGGCGAACACCGGGGAGCTGTTTTTT. Translation gives CASSAPANTGELFF. The chain recombines TRBV9 with TRBJ2-2, with D unclear. CDR1 and CDR2 (germline): SGDLS, YYNGEE. The CDR3 contains 14 residues. V gave up 3 bases and J gave up 0 bases, with 6 bases separating them.

The chain is built from TRBV4-2 and TRBJ2-1; D unresolved. CDR1 LGHNA and CDR2 YNFKEQ come from the germline V gene. V was trimmed by 0 bases and J by 4 bases, leaving 7 bases between them. This CDR3 comprises 14 residues. CDR3 sequence (DNA): TGTGCCAGCAGCCAAGATTCAGCGTACAATGAGCAGTTCTTC. This codes for CASSQDSAYNEQFF.

V gene TRBV19 combines with J gene TRBJ2-4, with D perhaps matching TRBD1 (5 bases). This CDR3 contains 20 residues. From germline, CDR1 is LNHDA and CDR2 SQIVND (reference sequence). Trimming removed 1 base at V and 1 base at J, with 23 bases between. The CDR3 DNA reads as TGTGCCAGTAGTATAGTTTTTTTGGGTAGGAAGGGGCACGCCAAAAACATTCAGTACTTC. It encodes CASSIVFLGRKGHAKNIQYF.

The sample holds one count of this clone. The chain employs TRBV6-6 and TRBJ1-5, with D tentatively TRBD1 (6 bases). Germline lookup yields CDR1 MNHNY and CDR2 SVGAGI (reference sequence). V lost 9 bases and J 0 bases, leaving 18 bases between the germline ends. This CDR3 has 16 residues. CDR3 in amino acids: CARLTGPIHSNQPQHF. The CDR3 region has the DNA TGTGCCAGATTAACAGGGCCTATTCATAGCAATCAGCCCCAGCATTTT.

In this sample, this clone turned up once. The genes are TRBV28 and TRBJ1-5; possibly TRBD1 for D (5 bases). The CDR3 runs to 14 residues. The ends were cut back, 3 bases at V and 3 bases at J, with 9 bases in the middle. The germline gives CDR1 MDHEN, CDR2 SYDVKM. The CDR3 protein is CASSFSRDNQPQHF. The CDR3 DNA is TGTGCCAGCAGTTTCAGCAGGGACAATCAGCCCCAGCATTTT.

The CDR3 reads CAISGGGNLYERPGYTF. The CDR3 DNA reads TGTGCCATCAGTGGCGGGGGGAATCTCTATGAACGCCCGGGCTACACCTTC. The rearrangement links TRBV10-3 to TRBJ1-2, with D perhaps matching TRBD1 (5 bases). The CDR3 contains 17 residues. The V end was cut by 4 bases, the J end by 8 bases, with 26 bases between. Germline values: CDR1 ENHRY, CDR2 SYGVKD.

The DNA of the CDR3 is TGTGCCAGCAGTTTCTTGGGGGCAGGGGCTAGACAGCCCCAGCATTTT. As protein: CASSFLGAGARQPQHF. This chain uses TRBV28 with TRBJ1-5; maybe TRBD1 (6 bases). Trimming left V 3 bases short and J 7 bases short, with 19 bases between. CDR1 MDHEN and CDR2 SYDVKM come from the germline V gene. This CDR3 spans 16 amino acids.

J is TRBJ1-1 and V is TRBV7-8; D remains ambiguous. Germline V gene data show CDR1 as SGHVS and CDR2 as FQNEAQ. The CDR3 spans 14 residues. Trimming took off 2 bases at V and 5 bases at J, with 12 bases between the two ends. The CDR3 bases are TGTGCCAGCAGCTTAAATTCCGGAGAGACTGAAGCTTTCTTT. Amino acids: CASSLNSGETEAFF. The complete variable domain, with remaining parts taken from reference TRBV7-8 and TRBJ1-1, reads GAGVSQSPRYKVAKRGQDVALRCDPISGHVSLFWYQQALGQGPEFLTYFQNEAQLDKSGLPSDRFFAERPEGSVSTLKIQRTQQEDSAVYLCASSLNSGETEAFFGQGTRLTVV.